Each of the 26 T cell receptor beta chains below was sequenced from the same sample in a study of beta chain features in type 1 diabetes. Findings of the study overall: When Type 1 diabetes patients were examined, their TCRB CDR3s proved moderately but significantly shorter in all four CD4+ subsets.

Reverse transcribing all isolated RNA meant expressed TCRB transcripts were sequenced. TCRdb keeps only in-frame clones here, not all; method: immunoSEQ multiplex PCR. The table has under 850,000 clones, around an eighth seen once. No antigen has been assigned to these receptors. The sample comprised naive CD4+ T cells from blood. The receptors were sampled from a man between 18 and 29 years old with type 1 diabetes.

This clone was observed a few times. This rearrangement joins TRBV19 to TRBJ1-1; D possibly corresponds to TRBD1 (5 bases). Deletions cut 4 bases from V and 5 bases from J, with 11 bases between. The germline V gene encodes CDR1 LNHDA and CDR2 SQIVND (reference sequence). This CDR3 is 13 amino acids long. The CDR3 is CASSTGGYTEAFF. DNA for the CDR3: TGTGCCAGTAGTACTGGGGGATATACTGAAGCTTTCTTT. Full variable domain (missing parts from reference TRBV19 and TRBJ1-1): DGGITQSPKYLFRKEGQNVTLSCEQNLNHDAMYWYRQDPGQGLRLIYYSQIVNDFQKGDIAEGYSVSREKKESFPLTVTSAQKNPTAFYLCASSTGGYTEAFFGQGTRLTVV.

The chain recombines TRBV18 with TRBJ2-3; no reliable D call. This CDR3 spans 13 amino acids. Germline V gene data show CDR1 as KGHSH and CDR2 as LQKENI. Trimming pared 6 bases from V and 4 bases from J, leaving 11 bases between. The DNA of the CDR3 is TGTGCCAGCTCCACCATTACATCAGATACGCAGTATTTT. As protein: CASSTITSDTQYF.

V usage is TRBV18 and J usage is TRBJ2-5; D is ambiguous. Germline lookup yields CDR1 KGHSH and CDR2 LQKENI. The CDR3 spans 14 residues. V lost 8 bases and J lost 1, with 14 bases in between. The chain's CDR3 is CASNLRRTQETQYF. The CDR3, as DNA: TGTGCCAGCAACCTAAGGCGTACCCAAGAGACCCAGTACTTC.

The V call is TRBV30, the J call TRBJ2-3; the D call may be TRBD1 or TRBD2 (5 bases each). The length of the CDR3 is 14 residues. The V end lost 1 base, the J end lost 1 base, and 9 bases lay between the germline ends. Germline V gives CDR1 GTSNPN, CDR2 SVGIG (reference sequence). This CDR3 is CAWSGLGGTDTQYF. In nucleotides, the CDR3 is TGTGCCTGGAGTGGGCTGGGGGGCACAGATACGCAGTATTTT.

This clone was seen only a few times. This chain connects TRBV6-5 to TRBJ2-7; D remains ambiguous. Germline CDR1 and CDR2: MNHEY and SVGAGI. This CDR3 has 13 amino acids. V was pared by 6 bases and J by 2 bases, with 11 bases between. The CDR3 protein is CASSPKATYEQYF. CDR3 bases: TGTGCCAGCAGCCCTAAGGCTACCTACGAGCAGTACTTC.

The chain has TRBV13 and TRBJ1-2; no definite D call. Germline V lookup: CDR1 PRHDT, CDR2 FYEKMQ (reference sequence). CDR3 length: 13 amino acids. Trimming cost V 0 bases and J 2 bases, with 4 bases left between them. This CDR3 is CASSLGENYGYTF. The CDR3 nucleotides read TGTGCCAGCAGCTTAGGGGAGAACTATGGCTACACCTTC.

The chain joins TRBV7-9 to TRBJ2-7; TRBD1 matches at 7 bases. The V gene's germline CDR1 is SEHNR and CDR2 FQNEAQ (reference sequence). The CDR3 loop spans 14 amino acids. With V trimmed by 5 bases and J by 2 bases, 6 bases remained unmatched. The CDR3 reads CASSPGTEPYEQYF. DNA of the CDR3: TGTGCCAGCAGCCCAGGGACAGAGCCCTACGAGCAGTACTTC.

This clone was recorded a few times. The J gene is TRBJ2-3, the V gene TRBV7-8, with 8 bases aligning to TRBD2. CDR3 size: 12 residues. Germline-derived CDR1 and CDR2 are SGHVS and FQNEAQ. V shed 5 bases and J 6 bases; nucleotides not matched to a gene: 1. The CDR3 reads CASSKRGDTQYF. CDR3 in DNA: TGTGCCAGCAGCAAGCGGGGGGATACGCAGTATTTT.

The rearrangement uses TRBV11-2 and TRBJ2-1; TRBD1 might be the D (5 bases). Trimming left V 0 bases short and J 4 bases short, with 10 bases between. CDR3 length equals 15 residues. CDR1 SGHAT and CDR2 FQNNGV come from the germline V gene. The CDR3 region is CASSLEQDPYNEQFF. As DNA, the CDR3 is TGTGCCAGCAGCTTAGAACAGGACCCTTACAATGAGCAGTTCTTC.

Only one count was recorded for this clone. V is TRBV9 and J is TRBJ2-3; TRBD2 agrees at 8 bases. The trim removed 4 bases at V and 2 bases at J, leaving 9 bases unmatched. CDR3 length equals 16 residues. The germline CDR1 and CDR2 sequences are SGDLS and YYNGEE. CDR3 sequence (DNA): TGTGCCAGCAGCTATAGGCCTAGCGGGTCCACAGATACGCAGTATTTT. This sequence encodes CASSYRPSGSTDTQYF.

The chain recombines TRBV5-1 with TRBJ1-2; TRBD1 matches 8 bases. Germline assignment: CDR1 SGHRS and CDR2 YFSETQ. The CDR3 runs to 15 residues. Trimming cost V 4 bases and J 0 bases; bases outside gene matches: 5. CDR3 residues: CASSPRDRPNYGYTF. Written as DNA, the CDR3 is TGCGCCAGCAGCCCCCGGGACAGGCCTAACTATGGCTACACCTTC. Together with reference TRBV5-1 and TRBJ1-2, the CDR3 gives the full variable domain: KAGVTQTPRYLIKTRGQQVTLSCSPISGHRSVSWYQQTPGQGLQFLFEYFSETQRNKGNFPGRFSGRQFSNSRSEMNVSTLELGDSALYLCASSPRDRPNYGYTFGSGTRLTVV.

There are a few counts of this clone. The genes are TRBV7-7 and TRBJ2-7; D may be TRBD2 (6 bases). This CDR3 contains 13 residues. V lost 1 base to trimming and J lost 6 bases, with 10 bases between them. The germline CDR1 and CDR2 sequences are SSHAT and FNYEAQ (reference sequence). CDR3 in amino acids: CASSLGRVGEQYF. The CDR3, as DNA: TGTGCCAGCAGCTTAGGGAGGGTTGGCGAGCAGTACTTC.

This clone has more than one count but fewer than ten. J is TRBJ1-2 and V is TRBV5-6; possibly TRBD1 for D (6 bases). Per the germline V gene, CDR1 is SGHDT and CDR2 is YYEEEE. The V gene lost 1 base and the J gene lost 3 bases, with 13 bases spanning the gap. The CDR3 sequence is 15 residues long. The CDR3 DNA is TGTGCCAGCAGCTTGTTGTTCAGGGGCGACTATGGCTACACCTTC. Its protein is CASSLLFRGDYGYTF. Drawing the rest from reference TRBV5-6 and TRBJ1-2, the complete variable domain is DAGVTQSPTHLIKTRGQQVTLRCSPKSGHDTVSWYQQALGQGPQFIFQYYEEEERQRGNFPDRFSGHQFPNYSSELNVNALLLGDSALYLCASSLLFRGDYGYTFGSGTRLTVV.

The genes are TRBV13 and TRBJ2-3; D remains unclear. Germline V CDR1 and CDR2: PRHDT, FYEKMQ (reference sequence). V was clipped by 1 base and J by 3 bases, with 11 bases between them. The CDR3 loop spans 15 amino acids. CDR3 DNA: TGTGCCAGCAGCTTAGAGGTGGTTGGGACAGATACGCAGTATTTT. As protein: CASSLEVVGTDTQYF.

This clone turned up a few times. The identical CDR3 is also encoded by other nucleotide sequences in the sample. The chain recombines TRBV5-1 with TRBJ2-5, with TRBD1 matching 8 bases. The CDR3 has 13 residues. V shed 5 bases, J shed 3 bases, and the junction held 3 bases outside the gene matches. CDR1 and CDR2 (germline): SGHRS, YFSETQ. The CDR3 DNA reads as TGCGCCAGCAGTACGACAGGGGAAGAGACCCAGTACTTC. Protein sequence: CASSTTGEETQYF.

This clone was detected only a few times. CDR3 DNA: TGTGCCAGCAGCTACGCCGGGGCCCCGAACACTGAAGCTTTCTTT. Translated: CASSYAGAPNTEAFF. The chain combines TRBV7-8 with TRBJ1-1, with a weak D call TRBD1 (5 bases). The CDR3 is made up of 15 amino acids. Germline assignment: CDR1 SGHVS and CDR2 FQNEAQ. V shed 4 bases and J shed 1 base, with 13 bases lying between them.

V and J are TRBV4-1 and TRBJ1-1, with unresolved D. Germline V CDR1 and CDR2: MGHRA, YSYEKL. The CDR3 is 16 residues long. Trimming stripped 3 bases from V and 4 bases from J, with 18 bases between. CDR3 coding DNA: TGCGCCAGCAGCCAGCTGGAGGACCCCGTTGGCACTGAAGCTTTCTTT. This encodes CASSQLEDPVGTEAFF.

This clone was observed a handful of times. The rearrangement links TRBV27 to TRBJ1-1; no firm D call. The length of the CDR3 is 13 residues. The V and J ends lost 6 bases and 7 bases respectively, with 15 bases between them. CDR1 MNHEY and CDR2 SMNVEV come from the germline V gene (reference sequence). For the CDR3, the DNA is TGTGCCAGCAGGAGGACGGCGGCGGGTGAAGCTTTCTTT. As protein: CASRRTAAGEAFF.

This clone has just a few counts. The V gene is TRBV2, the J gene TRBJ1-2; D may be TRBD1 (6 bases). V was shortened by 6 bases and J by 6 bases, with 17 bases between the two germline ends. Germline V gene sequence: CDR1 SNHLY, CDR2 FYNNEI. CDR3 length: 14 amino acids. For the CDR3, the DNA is TGTGCCAGCAGAGGAGCCATGCCAGGGGATGGCTACACCTTC. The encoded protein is CASRGAMPGDGYTF. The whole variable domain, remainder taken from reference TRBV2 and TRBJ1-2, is EPEVTQTPSHQVTQMGQEVILRCVPISNHLYFYWYRQILGQKVEFLVSFYNNEISEKSEIFDDQFSVERPDGSNFTLKIRSTKLEDSAMYFCASRGAMPGDGYTFGSGTRLTVV.

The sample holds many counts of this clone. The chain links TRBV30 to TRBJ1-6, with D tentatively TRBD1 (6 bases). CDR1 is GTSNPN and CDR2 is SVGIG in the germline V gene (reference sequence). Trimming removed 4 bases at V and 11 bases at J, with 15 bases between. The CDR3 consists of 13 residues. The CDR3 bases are TGTGCCTGGAAGTACGGGGGCTGGACACCCCTCCACTTT. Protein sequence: CAWKYGGWTPLHF. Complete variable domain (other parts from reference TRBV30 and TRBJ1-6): SQTIHQWPATLVQPVGSPLSLECTVEGTSNPNLYWYRQAAGRGLQLLFYSVGIGQISSEVPQNLSASRPQDRQFILSSKKLLLSDSGFYLCAWKYGGWTPLHFGNGTRLTVT.

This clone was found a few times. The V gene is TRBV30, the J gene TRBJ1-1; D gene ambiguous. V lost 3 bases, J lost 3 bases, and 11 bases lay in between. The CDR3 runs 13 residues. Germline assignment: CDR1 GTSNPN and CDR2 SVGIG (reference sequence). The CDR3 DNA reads TGTGCCTGGAGCCCCGGAGGCTACACTGAAGCTTTCTTT. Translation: CAWSPGGYTEAFF.

For the CDR3, the DNA is TGTGCCAGCAGTCCAGGGGCAGGGGGCGCTTATACGACAGATACGCAGTATTTT. This translates into CASSPGAGGAYTTDTQYF. V and J are TRBV7-6 and TRBJ2-3; 8 nucleotides agree with TRBD1. The length of the CDR3 is 18 residues. J was trimmed by 3 bases and V by 6 bases; bases with no gene match: 17. From germline, CDR1 is SGHVS and CDR2 FNYEAQ.

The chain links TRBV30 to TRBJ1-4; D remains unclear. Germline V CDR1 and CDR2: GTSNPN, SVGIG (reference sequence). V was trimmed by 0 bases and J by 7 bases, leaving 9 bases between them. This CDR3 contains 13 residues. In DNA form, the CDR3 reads TGTGCCTGGAGTGTACGACTGGGTGAAAAACTGTTTTTT. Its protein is CAWSVRLGEKLFF.

CDR3 bases: TGTGCCAGCCACAGGGGTAGCAATCAGCCCCAGCATTTT. This encodes CASHRGSNQPQHF. This sequence joins TRBV6-1 and TRBJ1-5; 7 bases fit TRBD1. The CDR3 covers 13 residues. Germline V gene sequence: CDR1 MNHNS, CDR2 SASEGT. V lost 8 bases, J lost 0 bases, and 1 base stayed unmatched.

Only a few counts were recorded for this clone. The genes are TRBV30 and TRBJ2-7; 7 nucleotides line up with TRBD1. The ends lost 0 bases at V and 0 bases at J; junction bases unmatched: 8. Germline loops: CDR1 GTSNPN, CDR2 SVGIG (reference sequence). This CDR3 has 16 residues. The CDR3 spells CAWSVSRQGHSYEQYF. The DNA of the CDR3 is TGTGCCTGGAGTGTCTCAAGACAGGGTCACTCCTACGAGCAGTACTTC.

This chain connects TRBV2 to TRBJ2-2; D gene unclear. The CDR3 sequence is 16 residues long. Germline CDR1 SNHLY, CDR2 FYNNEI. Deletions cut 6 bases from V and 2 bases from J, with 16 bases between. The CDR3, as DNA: TGTGCCAGCAGGCCCGTCCGGAGCCTAAACACCGGGGAGCTGTTTTTT. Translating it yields CASRPVRSLNTGELFF.